This TCR beta chain was sequenced for a study of T cells in Graves' hyperthyroidism and ophthalmopathy. Amplification yielded TCR beta CDR3 regions, with RNA transcripts as the source. The HTBI primer set was used in a first-round RT-PCR of the TCR CDR3. In TCRdb, the multiplex PCR reads were re-called with MiXCR into one record per CDR3 protein. The sample records roughly 500,000 distinct CDR3 sequences, 46% being singletons. Trimming removed 3 bases at V and 6 bases at J, with 15 bases between. The CDR3 runs 15 residues. Germline V gene data show CDR1 as LNHDA and CDR2 as SQIVND (reference sequence). Study outcomes and limitations: The model's output predicted ophthalmopathy at a median of approximately 6.5 months prior to onset. Blood also contained most expanded thyroid clonotypes above 0.001. By a 13 V-J model, ophthalmopathy was set apart from stable hyperthyroidism.

This clonotype was counted at least ten times. Its target is unknown. Clinical symptoms, serum thyroxine, TRAb, thyroid ultrasound and orbital computed tomography informed diagnoses. The chain joins TRBV19 to TRBJ1-5, with a weak D call TRBD1 (5 bases). The sample consisted of peripheral blood or thyroid tissue (not recorded which). The TCR was taken from an adult woman with Graves' disease, either hyperthyroidism or ophthalmopathy (not recorded which). The CDR3 DNA sequence: TGTGCCAGTAGTATCGGCGTGGGGGGGGGTCAGCCCCAGCATTTT. This gives the protein CASSIGVGGGQPQHF.